The source of this T cell receptor (beta chain) is a study of T cells after yellow fever vaccination (dated by TCRdb to 2018 to 2020). Notes on the research overall: Libraries from fractions with low cell numbers were prepared with the SMART-Seq v4 Ultra Low Input RNA kit. Blood samples were taken at several timepoints before and after primary and secondary immunization, and bulk PBMC replicates and cell subsets were isolated. Two healthy male donors made up the cohort, one aged 18 to 30 years and the other aged 30 to 39 years. To follow T-cell clones before and after both primary and booster YFV17D yellow fever vaccination, bulk TCR alpha and beta repertoires underwent longitudinal sequencing.

The intended sense of this specimen's treatment or condition label: live attenuated yellow fever vaccine strain. A standard Ficoll-Paque protocol was used to isolate PBMCs from peripheral blood. Dynabeads CD4 and CD8 positive selection kits were used to isolate the CD4 and CD8 T-cell fractions. RNA was extracted with TriZol from bulk PBMCs, CD4 and CD8 fractions, and dextramer-positive and dextramer-negative fractions. TCRdb shows the sequencer as Illumina NovaSeq 6000. TCR cDNA was synthesized by 5'RACE template switching, which introduced a universal primer site and unique molecular identifiers. cDNA synthesis was primed from both the TCR alpha and TCR beta constant segments. Library amplification used two PCR steps, and the second PCR step added sample barcodes and sequencing adapters. Sequencing of libraries was performed on Illumina HiSeq 2500 (2x100 bp) or NovaSeq (2x150 bp). The study's own analysis went as follows. Demultiplexing of reads and collapsing into UMI consensus sequences were performed with MIGEC, and V(D)J alignment was carried out with MiXCR. Vaccine-responding clonotypes were identified with edgeR using replicate PBMC samples, with FDR below 0.01 and a log2 fold change above 5 up to day 15 being required. Each bulk clonotype received a CD4 or CD8 identity based on whether the sequenced CD4 or CD8 repertoire contained that clonotype at higher abundance. TCRdb redid the processing of the public reads, applying fastp at Q25 and MiXCR, and retained in-frame beta chains. Each record represents a unique CDR3 protein, reported with the most common genes and DNA among its rows. Clone size and V and J calls follow TCRdb, not the original study. Here the sample has 250,000 to 300,000 distinct CDR3 sequences; 8.7% occur a single time. The top ten clonotypes cover around 3.3% of the sample.

What the research found in general, with its limitations: Because abundant contaminating clonotypes from the bulk population could be contained in FACS-sorted repertoires, computational filtering was required. A small fraction of clonotypes showed up in both the CD4 and CD8 compartments, probably as a result of convergent recombination. Because only a couple of donors were included in the study, the extent to which the findings can be generalized is limited. Most clones expanded after primary vaccination (around 96% of CD4 and about 85% of CD8) were re-detected after the booster, suggesting that broad memory maintenance occurred. Compared with the primary T-cell response, the secondary T-cell response was faster but weaker, reaching its peak on day 5 rather than on day 15.

Only a few counts were recorded for this clonotype. It has no known antigen specificity. Base qualities are not at hand, and no much larger clone is one base apart. Germline trimming: 6 bases from V, 3 bases from J; junction bases outside gene matches: 8. Measured from the cysteine to the phenylalanine, the CDR3 is 15 residues long. Only the CDR3 part of the read is kept: 45 bases, read in frame from the first base. The CDR1 and CDR2 encoded by the germline V gene (reference sequence) are LNHDA and SQIVND. This specimen consisted of CD4+ T cells sorted from PBMCs, obtained 5 days after the yellow fever booster vaccination. The rearranged chain carries TRBV19 and TRBJ1-1; 9 bases in the middle match TRBD1. The TCR originated in a man aged 18-30 years who received the YFV17D yellow fever vaccine. The CDR3 is CASRDRDREYTEAFF. The nucleotide sequence is TGTGCCAGTAGGGACCGGGACAGGGAGTACACTGAAGCTTTCTTT.